The clone carrying this T cell receptor beta chain was found a few times. This sample was included in a study of human T cells and chemical hapten exposure. Time point meaning: patch test 2, 6 weeks after DPC sensitization. Treatment noted: therapeutic diphenylcyclopropenone sensitization with weekly scalp DPC. TCRdb called the RACE reads again in MiXCR, with one record for every CDR3 protein. The repertoire holds approximately 84,000 distinct CDR3 sequences, with approximately 10% as singletons. Germline CDR1 is KGHSH and CDR2 is LQKENI. This CDR3 has 16 amino acids. J lost 2 bases, V lost 4 bases, and 5 bases had no gene match.

This chain links TRBV18 with TRBJ2-6; 7 bases agree with TRBD1. This material consisted of whole blood, taken in connection with sensitization to the hapten diphenylcyclopropenone (DPC). The sequence derives from a man aged 18-30 years with alopecia areata. Some clones in this sample may be carry-over from other donors' samples. The CDR3 sequence is CASSQQGNAGANVLTF. Written as DNA, the CDR3 is TGTGCCAGCTCACAACAGGGGAATGCTGGGGCCAACGTCCTGACTTTC. The full variable domain, its missing parts supplied by reference TRBV18 and TRBJ2-6, is NAGVMQNPRHLVRRRGQEARLRCSPMKGHSHVYWYRQLPEEGLKFMVYLQKENIIDESGMPKERFSAEFPKEGPSILRIQQVVRGDSAAYFCASSQQGNAGANVLTFGAGSRLTVL.